Included here is one TCR beta chain sequence, with context. The antigen it binds to is not known. No much larger clonotype is one base removed from it; base qualities were not supplied. The sample originates from a study of T cell responses to AZD1222 COVID-19 vaccine (dated by TCRdb to 2020 to 2022). For context, the study as a whole: AZD1222 recipients given second doses at about 4 weeks or at about 12 weeks were pooled, since spike-specific TCR depth and breadth were not found to differ between the two schedules. A total of 233 trial participants underwent TCR sequencing, of whom roughly 210 had received two doses of AZD1222 and some 25 had received two doses of the MenACWY control vaccine. Trial participants were enrolled by age into 18-55, 56-69 and 70-plus year subgroups, with 148, 28 and 57 TCR-sequenced participants respectively. Broad study findings and their caveats: Participants were mostly white British and included more females than males, and it was suggested by the authors that clonal diversity may have been underestimated. In the small 56-69-year group, the increase in depth fell short of significance, most likely because of low power. Spike-specific TCR breadth and depth rose significantly after two AZD1222 doses compared with day 0 and with MenACWY recipients. The vaccine-associated CD4 TCRs covered the entire spike protein, and the dominant responses fell in regions 160-218 and 743-854. Nearly half of unique spike-specific TCRs reportedly recognized epitopes outside regions mutated in the B.1.351 and B.1.1.7 variants. Conclusions about previously exposed vaccinees were limited because only six AZD1222 recipients were SARS-CoV-2 seropositive at baseline. No day 14 peak-response samples were available, so repertoires were characterized only after the peak T cell response.

Measured from the cysteine to the phenylalanine, the CDR3 is 15 residues long. Only the CDR3 region is kept as DNA, spanning 45 bases read in frame from base 1. Sequences SGHKS (CDR1) and YYEKEE (CDR2) are obtained from the germline V gene (reference sequence). V is reduced by 4 bases and J by 10 bases, leaving a spacing of 21 bases between them. The CDR3 regions of human TCRbeta chains were subjected to immunosequencing. As for the authors' bioinformatics: Repertoire TCRs were matched against a reference library of SARS-CoV-2-specific TCRs generated with the MIRA antigen-specificity platform. Breadth was defined as the fraction of unique TCRs that were SARS-CoV-2-associated. Depth was defined as the fraction of total T cells that were SARS-CoV-2-associated. Using the MIRA data, every spike-specific TCR was mapped to the spike region that the TCR reacted to and assigned to either a CD4 or a CD8 class. Log10-transformed breadth and depth values were compared by one-way ANOVA with Sidak's multiple comparisons tests. The table was pulled from immuneACCESS by TCRdb, which kept in-frame rearrangements only. Such tables lose some clones; where checked, under half of the loss comes from unresolved V genes, and the rest has no known cause. V and J calls and clone size follow that table, whereas D and trimming were derived from the DNA. Counted in this sample were 180,000 or so clones; about 92% of them appeared once. In total, the top ten clones hold approximately 2.5% of the sample.

The sample's time point, from its label and the paper: baseline before first vaccination. Vaccinee samples came from UK trials COV001 and COV002, including a single-blind randomized controlled phase 2/3 trial of AZD1222 (ChAdOx1 nCoV-19) in healthy adults. For TCRbeta chain sequencing, PBMC samples were collected from trial participants at day 0 and at day 28 after the second dose. The chain employs TRBV5-5 and TRBJ1-5; no D gene can be assigned with confidence. This clonotype was sampled from an adult in good health. Sequencing was performed on peripheral blood, taken on day 0 of AZD1222 vaccination. The CDR3 protein sequence reads: CASSPSLTQRKPQHF. The sequence in DNA is TGTGCCAGCAGCCCCTCTCTGACCCAGCGTAAACCCCAGCATTTT.